The 23 T cell receptor beta chains given below trace back to one sample, sequenced in a study of blood T cell repertoires in COVID-19. Clones were sequenced by immunoSEQ multiplex PCR, and TCRdb holds only the in-frame ones, with some missing. Of about 140,000 clones in the sample, 84% were seen once. The sample consisted of PBMCs or T cells enriched from blood (not recorded which). The receptors here all came from a woman aged 18-29 years who had been exposed to COVID-19.

The chain has TRBV29-1 and TRBJ2-1; D might be TRBD2 (6 bases). V gave up 4 bases and J gave up 8 bases, with 18 bases separating them. Germline V CDR1 and CDR2: SQVTM, ANQGSEA. The CDR3 loop spans 14 amino acids. This CDR3 is CSVVTSSPFDEQFF. For the CDR3, the DNA is TGCAGCGTTGTGACTAGTTCGCCTTTCGATGAGCAGTTCTTC.

The rearrangement joins TRBV7-6 to TRBJ2-5, with 14 bases aligning to TRBD2. CDR1 and CDR2 (germline): SGHVS, FNYEAQ. V shed 1 base and J 4 bases; nucleotides not matched to a gene: 5. This CDR3 comprises 17 residues. CDR3 in DNA: TGTGCCAGCAGCTTAGGCAGACTAGCGGGAGGGGCAGAGACCCAGTACTTC. Translation: CASSLGRLAGGAETQYF.

This clone was counted a single time. This chain connects TRBV5-6 to TRBJ2-1; possible D gene TRBD1, 5 bases. The CDR3 runs to 13 residues. The germline V and J ends were trimmed by 3 bases and 4 bases, with 8 bases remaining between them. Germline lookup yields CDR1 SGHDT and CDR2 YYEEEE. The CDR3 DNA sequence: TGTGCCAGCAGCTCCGACAGATACAATGAGCAGTTCTTC. Its translation is CASSSDRYNEQFF.

CDR3 sequence reads: CASSPSGFEAFF. The CDR3 DNA sequence: TGTGCCAGCAGTCCTTCAGGGTTTGAGGCTTTCTTT. This chain uses TRBV12-3 or TRBV12-4 with TRBJ1-1; tentative D call: TRBD1 (5 bases). This CDR3 has 12 residues. V lost 5 bases to trimming and J lost 11 bases, with 15 bases between them.

This clone was found once. The rearrangement joins TRBV6-6 to TRBJ1-4; the match to TRBD1 covers 8 bases. Germline loops: CDR1 MNHNY, CDR2 SVGAGI (reference sequence). This CDR3 is 13 amino acids long. After removal of 11 bases from V and 7 bases from J, the junction contained 9 bases not matched to a gene. CDR3 amino acids: CAAAGGGGEKLFF. The CDR3, as DNA: TGTGCCGCCGCAGGGGGCGGTGGTGAAAAACTGTTTTTT.

The CDR3 DNA reads TGTGCCAGCATGCGGGTCGTCTATGGCTACACCTTC. Protein: CASMRVVYGYTF. V is TRBV28 and J is TRBJ1-2; D gene uncertain. The CDR3 sequence is 12 residues long. V was trimmed by 7 bases and J by 4 bases, leaving 10 bases between them. From germline, CDR1 is MDHEN and CDR2 SYDVKM.

V and J are TRBV5-1 and TRBJ1-3; no clear D. Per germline, CDR1 SGHRS and CDR2 YFSETQ. CDR3 size: 13 residues. Trimming took 2 bases from V and 0 from J, leaving 3 bases between them. The CDR3, as DNA: TGCGCCAGCAGCTTCGGCTCTGGAAACACCATATATTTT. It specifies CASSFGSGNTIYF.

This clone was recorded a few times. DNA of the CDR3: TGCGCCAGCAGCTTCGAGGGCGGTGGCGGCTACACCTTC. It is translated as CASSFEGGGGYTF. This chain uses TRBV5-1 with TRBJ1-2; D is uncertain. The CDR3 contains 13 residues. Between the trimmed V and J ends, which lost 2 bases and 8 bases, there was a span of 13 bases. Per the germline V gene, CDR1 is SGHRS and CDR2 is YFSETQ.

This chain links TRBV30 with TRBJ2-1, with 7 nucleotides matching TRBD2. Germline V gives CDR1 GTSNPN, CDR2 SVGIG (reference sequence). CDR3 length equals 14 residues. V gave up 3 bases and J gave up 9 bases; unmatched junction bases: 11. The CDR3 loop reads CAWRGGTNGGEQFF. The CDR3 coding sequence is TGTGCCTGGAGAGGTGGGACTAACGGGGGTGAGCAGTTCTTC. The full variable domain, completed using reference TRBV30 and TRBJ2-1, is SQTIHQWPATLVQPVGSPLSLECTVEGTSNPNLYWYRQAAGRGLQLLFYSVGIGQISSEVPQNLSASRPQDRQFILSSKKLLLSDSGFYLCAWRGGTNGGEQFFGPGTRLTVL.

The rearrangement uses TRBV7-3 and TRBJ2-3, with a weak D call TRBD2 (6 bases). Trimming cost V 5 bases and J 5 bases, with 14 bases left between them. Germline V lookup: CDR1 SGHTA, CDR2 FQGTGA. The CDR3 consists of 14 residues. As DNA, the CDR3 is TGTGCCAGCAGCCGAATATGGGGAGGAGATACGCAGTATTTT. It is translated as CASSRIWGGDTQYF.

This rearrangement joins TRBV27 to TRBJ2-5; tentative D call: TRBD2 (6 bases). Germline assignment: CDR1 MNHEY and CDR2 SMNVEV (reference sequence). V was clipped by 3 bases and J by 3 bases, with 17 bases between them. The CDR3 runs to 16 residues. CDR3: CASSFRGRGEEETQYF. CDR3 bases: TGTGCCAGCAGTTTTCGAGGCCGCGGGGAAGAAGAGACCCAGTACTTC.

This sequence joins TRBV11-2 and TRBJ2-7; no reliable D call. This CDR3 comprises 15 residues. Germline loops: CDR1 SGHAT, CDR2 FQNNGV. The V end was cut by 5 bases, the J end by 6 bases, with 20 bases between. CDR3 in amino acids: CASSPGIGRGTEQYF. The DNA for the CDR3 is TGTGCCAGCAGCCCCGGAATAGGCAGAGGTACCGAGCAGTACTTC. Drawing the rest from reference TRBV11-2 and TRBJ2-7, the complete variable domain is EAGVAQSPRYKIIEKRQSVAFWCNPISGHATLYWYQQILGQGPKLLIQFQNNGVVDDSQLPKDRFSAERLKGVDSTLKIQPAKLEDSAVYLCASSPGIGRGTEQYFGPGTRLTVT.

The chain is built from TRBV4-1 and TRBJ1-2; D not certain. CDR1 is MGHRA, CDR2 YSYEKL, per germline. The V and J ends lost 6 bases and 5 bases respectively, with 7 bases between them. CDR3 size: 11 residues. In nucleotides, the CDR3 is TGCGCCAGCAGTCCCGGGTATGGCTACACCTTC. Translation gives CASSPGYGYTF.

The chain is built from TRBV28 and TRBJ2-3; TRBD1 aligns across 9 bases. J lost 10 bases, V lost 7 bases, and 6 bases had no gene match. Per germline, CDR1 MDHEN and CDR2 SYDVKM. The CDR3 sequence is 12 residues long. CDR3 loop: CASTFDRGAQYF. The CDR3 region has the DNA TGTGCCAGCACCTTCGACAGGGGGGCGCAGTATTTT. Full variable domain (missing parts from reference TRBV28 and TRBJ2-3): DVKVTQSSRYLVKRTGEKVFLECVQDMDHENMFWYRQDPGLGLRLIYFSYDVKMKEKGDIPEGYSVSREKKERFSLILESASTNQTSMYLCASTFDRGAQYFGPGTRLTVL.

This clone was counted a few times. J is TRBJ2-5 and V is TRBV2; D gene ambiguous. Germline V gene data show CDR1 as SNHLY and CDR2 as FYNNEI. The CDR3 has 14 residues. Trimming shortened V by 4 bases and J by 4 bases, and 13 bases separated the two germline ends. The CDR3 nucleotides are TGTGCCAGCAGTGCGGCAGGATTGAGAGAGACCCAGTACTTC. Protein: CASSAAGLRETQYF.

The J gene is TRBJ1-5, the V gene TRBV15, with 7 bases lining up with TRBD1. This CDR3 has 16 amino acids. The germline gives CDR1 LNHNV, CDR2 YYDKDF (reference sequence). The V segment lost 1 base and the J segment 4 bases; nucleotides outside the gene matches: 7. CDR3 sequence: CATSRAARGSNQPQHF. CDR3 coding DNA: TGTGCCACCAGCAGAGCGGCCAGGGGGAGTAATCAGCCCCAGCATTTT.

This chain connects TRBV10-3 to TRBJ2-7; 12 nucleotides agree with TRBD2. Germline V lookup: CDR1 ENHRY, CDR2 SYGVKD. There are 22 residues in the CDR3. Trimming at V came to 0 bases and at J to 4 bases, leaving 22 bases not matched to a gene. CDR3 sequence (DNA): TGTGCCATCAGTGAGTCAATGATACTAGCGGGAGGCCAACTCCTGATCTCATACGAGCAGTACTTC. Translation: CAISESMILAGGQLLISYEQYF.

The chain links TRBV2 to TRBJ2-1, with 11 bases lining up with TRBD2. With 2 bases clipped from V and 9 bases from J, the junction kept 6 bases outside the gene matches. The CDR3 totals 15 residues. Germline loops: CDR1 SNHLY, CDR2 FYNNEI. The CDR3 sequence: CASSELLAGASEQFF. In nucleotides, the CDR3 is TGTGCCAGCAGTGAACTACTAGCGGGAGCGAGTGAGCAGTTCTTC.

The J gene is TRBJ1-3, the V gene TRBV28, with D hard to call. The CDR3 sequence is 15 residues long. The germline CDR1 and CDR2 sequences are MDHEN and SYDVKM. Trimming left V 2 bases short and J 0 bases short, with 8 bases between. Written as DNA, the CDR3 is TGTGCCAGCAGTTTAGGAGCTTCCTCTGGAAACACCATATATTTT. This translates into CASSLGASSGNTIYF. The complete variable domain, with remaining parts taken from reference TRBV28 and TRBJ1-3, reads DVKVTQSSRYLVKRTGEKVFLECVQDMDHENMFWYRQDPGLGLRLIYFSYDVKMKEKGDIPEGYSVSREKKERFSLILESASTNQTSMYLCASSLGASSGNTIYFGEGSWLTVV.

This rearrangement joins TRBV11-2 to TRBJ1-4; 10 nucleotides line up with TRBD1. Germline CDR1 and CDR2: SGHAT and FQNNGV. V dropped 2 bases and J dropped 8; count of bases not matched to a gene: 8. The CDR3 spans 16 residues. In DNA, the CDR3 is TGTGCCAGCAGCTTAATCCCCGACAGGGGGCGCGAAAAACTGTTTTTT. This sequence encodes CASSLIPDRGREKLFF.

The chain recombines TRBV14 with TRBJ1-4; no clear D. Germline-derived CDR1 and CDR2 are SGHDN and FVKESK. CDR3 length: 16 residues. V lost 4 bases and J lost 4, with 16 bases in between. The CDR3 DNA sequence: TGTGCCAGCAGCCTCGCGAGGACTAAAATTAATGAAAAACTGTTTTTT. The encoded protein is CASSLARTKINEKLFF.

V and J are TRBV18 and TRBJ2-1, with D perhaps matching TRBD2 (5 bases). V shed 5 bases and J shed 5 bases, with 10 bases lying between them. Per germline, CDR1 KGHSH and CDR2 LQKENI. The CDR3 contains 13 residues. CDR3 sequence (DNA): TGTGCCAGCTCAACTGGGAGTCACAATGAGCAGTTCTTC. Residues: CASSTGSHNEQFF.

V and J are TRBV11-2 and TRBJ1-1; 7 positions match TRBD1. V shed 1 base and J 1 base; nucleotides not matched to a gene: 9. The CDR3 covers 17 residues. The germline V gene encodes CDR1 SGHAT and CDR2 FQNNGV. The CDR3 bases are TGTGCCAGCAGCTTAGCCCCCCCAGGGGGTAGGAACACTGAAGCTTTCTTT. Residues: CASSLAPPGGRNTEAFF.